The clone carrying this T cell receptor beta chain was observed a handful of times. The data stem from a study of shared T cell receptors in the human thymus. The germline gives CDR1 MNHEY, CDR2 SMNVEV (reference sequence). V was clipped by 8 bases and J by 3 bases; unmatched bases: 7. This CDR3 is 15 amino acids long. The table came from immunoSEQ multiplex PCR; TCRdb's copy has only in-frame clones and leaves some out. The sample carries hundreds of thousands of clones, over 75% recorded once. The same data also went into a second study, on human thymus T cells. As that report states: Related reports documented highly overlapping thymic repertoires among unrelated individuals.

The receptor's source is a boy less than two years old with a congenital heart defect. The gene calls are TRBV27 and TRBJ2-3; TRBD2 matches 11 bases. Sequenced material: thymocytes. CDR3 nucleotides: TGTGCCAGCCGGGTACTAGCGGGAGTTACAGATACGCAGTATTTT. It specifies CASRVLAGVTDTQYF.